This T cell receptor (beta chain) was obtained from a study of Ad26.COV2.S vaccination and SARS-CoV-2 variants. Study-level results: Vaccine recipients showed a spike-specific TCR breadth that was higher than in placebo recipients.

Treatment indicated: roughly 19 received Ad26.COV2.S at low or high dose, single or two shots; roughly 5 received placebo; per-sample allocation not given. Each sample was drawn 63 days after the first injection (of vaccine or placebo). Ad26.COV2.S expressed prefusion-stabilized spike from the original Wuhan strain. Germline-derived CDR1 and CDR2 are SGHDN and FVKESK. This CDR3 spans 15 amino acids. Trimming left V 2 bases short and J 1 base short, with 11 bases between. Assay: immunoSEQ multiplex PCR; the TCRdb copy retains only in-frame clones and omits some. The table has about 240,000 clones, roughly 88% seen once. A word on this clone: Its antigen remains unknown.

The material was peripheral blood, obtained in a trial of Ad26.COV2.S vaccine versus placebo. The receptor's source is a person aged 18 to 65 who received the Ad26.COV2.S COVID-19 vaccine or a placebo. The V call is TRBV14, the J call TRBJ2-5, with no clear D. This chain's CDR3 is CASSQQRQTQETQYF. The CDR3 region has the DNA TGTGCCAGCAGCCAACAACGACAAACCCAAGAGACCCAGTACTTC.